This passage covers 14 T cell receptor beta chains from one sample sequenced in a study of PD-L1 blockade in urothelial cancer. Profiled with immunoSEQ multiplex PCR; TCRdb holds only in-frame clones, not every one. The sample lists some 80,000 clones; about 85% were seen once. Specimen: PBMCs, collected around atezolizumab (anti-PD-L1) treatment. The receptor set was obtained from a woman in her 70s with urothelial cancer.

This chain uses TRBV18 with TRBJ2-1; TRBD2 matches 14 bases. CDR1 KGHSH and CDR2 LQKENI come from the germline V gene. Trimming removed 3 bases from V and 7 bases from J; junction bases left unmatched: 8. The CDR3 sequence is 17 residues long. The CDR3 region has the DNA TGTGCCAGCTCACCGCCCCTGACTAGCGGGAGGGCTAATGAGCAGTTCTTC. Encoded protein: CASSPPLTSGRANEQFF.

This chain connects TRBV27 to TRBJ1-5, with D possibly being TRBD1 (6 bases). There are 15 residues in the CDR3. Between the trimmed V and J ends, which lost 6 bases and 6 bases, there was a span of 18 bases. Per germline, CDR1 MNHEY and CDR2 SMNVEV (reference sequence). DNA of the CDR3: TGTGCCAGCAGGCCAGGGGCCGGGGTGGGTCAGCCCCAGCATTTT. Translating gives CASRPGAGVGQPQHF.

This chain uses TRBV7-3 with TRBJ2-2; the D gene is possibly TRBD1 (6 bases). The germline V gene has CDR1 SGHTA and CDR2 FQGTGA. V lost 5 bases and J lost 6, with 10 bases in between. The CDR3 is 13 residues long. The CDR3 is CASSAQGSGELFF. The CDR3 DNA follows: TGTGCCAGCAGCGCTCAGGGGTCCGGGGAGCTGTTTTTT. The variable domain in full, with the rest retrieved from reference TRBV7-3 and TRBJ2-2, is GAGVSQTPSNKVTEKGKYVELRCDPISGHTALYWYRQSLGQGPEFLIYFQGTGAADDSGLPNDRFFAVRPEGSVSTLKIQRTERGDSAVYLCASSAQGSGELFFGEGSRLTVL.

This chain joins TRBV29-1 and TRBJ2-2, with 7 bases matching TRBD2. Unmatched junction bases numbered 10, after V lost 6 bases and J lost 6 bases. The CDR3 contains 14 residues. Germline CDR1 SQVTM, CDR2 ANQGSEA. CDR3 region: CSVRQAGGAGELFF. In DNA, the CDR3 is TGCAGCGTACGCCAAGCTGGGGGGGCCGGGGAGCTGTTTTTT.

CDR3 coding DNA: TGTGCCAGCAGTTCGGGACAGATTAATCAGCCCCAGCATTTT. Its translation: CASSSGQINQPQHF. V and J are TRBV6-1 and TRBJ1-5; 7 bases map to TRBD1. Germline V CDR1 and CDR2: MNHNS, SASEGT. After removal of 5 bases from V and 4 bases from J, the junction contained 5 bases not matched to a gene. The CDR3 runs to 14 residues.

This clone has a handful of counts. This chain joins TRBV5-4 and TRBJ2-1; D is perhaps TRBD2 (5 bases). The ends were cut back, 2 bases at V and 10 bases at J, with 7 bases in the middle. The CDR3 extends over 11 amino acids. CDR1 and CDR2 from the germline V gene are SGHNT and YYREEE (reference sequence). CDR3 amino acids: CASSFAGEQFF. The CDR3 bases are TGTGCCAGCAGCTTTGCGGGCGAGCAGTTCTTC.

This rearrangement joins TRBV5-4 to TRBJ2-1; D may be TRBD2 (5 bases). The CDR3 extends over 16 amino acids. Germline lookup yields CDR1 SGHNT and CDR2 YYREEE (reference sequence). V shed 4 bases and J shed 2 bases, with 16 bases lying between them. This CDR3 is CASSRVFAGPYNEQFF. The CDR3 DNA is TGTGCCAGCAGCCGAGTTTTTGCGGGCCCCTACAATGAGCAGTTCTTC.

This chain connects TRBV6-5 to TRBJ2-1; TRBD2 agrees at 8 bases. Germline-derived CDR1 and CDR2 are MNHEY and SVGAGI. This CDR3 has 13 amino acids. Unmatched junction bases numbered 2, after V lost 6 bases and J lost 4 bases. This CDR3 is CASSGGRYNEQFF. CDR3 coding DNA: TGTGCCAGCAGCGGCGGGAGGTACAATGAGCAGTTCTTC.

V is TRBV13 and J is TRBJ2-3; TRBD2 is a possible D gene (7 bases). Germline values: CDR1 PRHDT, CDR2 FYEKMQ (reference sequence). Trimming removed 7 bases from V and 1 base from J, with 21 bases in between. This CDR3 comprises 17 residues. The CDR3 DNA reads TGTGCCAGCAACACGCGGGGCGGGGGCGGTCGCACAGATACGCAGTATTTT. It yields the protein CASNTRGGGGRTDTQYF.

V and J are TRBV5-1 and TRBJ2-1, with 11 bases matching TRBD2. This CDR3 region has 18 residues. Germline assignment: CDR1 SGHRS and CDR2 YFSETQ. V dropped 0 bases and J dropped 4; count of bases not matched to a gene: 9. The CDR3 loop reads CASSLGTSGPPRYNEQFF. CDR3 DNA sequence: TGCGCCAGCAGCTTGGGGACTAGCGGGCCGCCGCGTTACAATGAGCAGTTCTTC.

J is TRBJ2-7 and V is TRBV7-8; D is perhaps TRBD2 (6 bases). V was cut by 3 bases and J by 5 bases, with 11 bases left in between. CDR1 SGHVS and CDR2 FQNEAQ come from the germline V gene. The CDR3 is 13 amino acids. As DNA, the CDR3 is TGTGCCAGCAGCTTTCGGCGGGACCACGAGCAGTACTTC. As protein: CASSFRRDHEQYF.

In DNA, the CDR3 is TGTGCCAGCAGCTTTTCTCCCCTAGCGAGAGGGGCCGGGGAGCTGTTTTTT. Protein product: CASSFSPLARGAGELFF. The chain links TRBV7-8 to TRBJ2-2, with D possibly TRBD2 on 6 matching bases. V was clipped by 3 bases and J by 6 bases, with 20 bases between them. In germline, CDR1 is SGHVS, CDR2 FQNEAQ. The CDR3 spans 17 residues.

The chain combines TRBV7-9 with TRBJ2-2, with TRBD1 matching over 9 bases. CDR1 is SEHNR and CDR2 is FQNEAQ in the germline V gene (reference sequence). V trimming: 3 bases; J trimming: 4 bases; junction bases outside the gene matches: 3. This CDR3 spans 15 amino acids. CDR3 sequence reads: CASSLGQGSTGELFF. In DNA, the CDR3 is TGTGCCAGCAGCTTGGGACAGGGTTCCACCGGGGAGCTGTTTTTT.

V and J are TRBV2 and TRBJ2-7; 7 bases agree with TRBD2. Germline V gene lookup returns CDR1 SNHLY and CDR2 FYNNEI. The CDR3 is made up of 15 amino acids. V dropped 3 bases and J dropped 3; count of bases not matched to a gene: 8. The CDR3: CASSDGRALYYEQYF. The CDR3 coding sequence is TGTGCCAGCAGTGATGGGAGGGCCTTATACTACGAGCAGTACTTC.